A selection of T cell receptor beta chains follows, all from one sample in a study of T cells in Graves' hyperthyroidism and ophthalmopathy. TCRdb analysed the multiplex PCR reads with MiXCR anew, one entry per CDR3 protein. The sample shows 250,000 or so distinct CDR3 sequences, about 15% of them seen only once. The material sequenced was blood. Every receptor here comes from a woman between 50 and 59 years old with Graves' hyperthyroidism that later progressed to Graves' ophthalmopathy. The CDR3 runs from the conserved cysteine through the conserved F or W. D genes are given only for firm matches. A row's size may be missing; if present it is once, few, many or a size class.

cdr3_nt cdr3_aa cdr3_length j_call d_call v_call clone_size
TGTGCCAGCAGCTTAAGACAGGGGGTATACTTC CASSLRQGVYF 11 TRBJ2-5 TRBD1 TRBV11-2 once
TGTGCCAGCAGCTCTCTTGTTTCTAGCGGGGGGGCTTATGACAATGAGCAGTTCTTC CASSSLVSSGGAYDNEQFF 19 TRBJ2-1 TRBD2 TRBV5-1 once
TGTGCCAGCAGTTTAGGGACAGCCTCTGGAAACACCATATATTTT CASSLGTASGNTIYF 15 TRBJ1-3 TRBD1 TRBV28 -
TGCAGTGCTTTAGGAAATGAGCAGTTCTTC CSALGNEQFF 10 TRBJ2-1 - TRBV20-1 many
TGTGCCAGCAGCCCTCGGGGGACCAATCAGCCCCAGCATTTT CASSPRGTNQPQHF 14 TRBJ1-5 - TRBV7-9 many
TGTGCCAGCTCACCCAGAAGGCCGGGAGAGGGGACAGATACGCAGTATTTT CASSPRRPGEGTDTQYF 17 TRBJ2-3 - TRBV18 -
TGCGCCAGCAGTGACGCTGCTTGGGGCGAGCAGTACTTC CASSDAAWGEQYF 13 TRBJ2-7 - TRBV10-2 many
TGTGCCAGCTCACCACCAAATACGGGACTAGCGGGAAATACGCAGTATTTT CASSPPNTGLAGNTQYF 17 TRBJ2-3 TRBD2 TRBV18 -
TGTGCCAGCAGAGGGGACAGGGGGCCTCTCGAGCAGTACTTC CASRGDRGPLEQYF 14 TRBJ2-7 TRBD1 TRBV28 many
TGTGCCAGCAGTGAACCGGGACACATCCGCGAGCAGTACTTC CASSEPGHIREQYF 14 TRBJ2-7 - TRBV25-1 many
TGTGCCAGTAGTATAGTGGGGTCCAATGAGCAGTTCTTC CASSIVGSNEQFF 13 TRBJ2-1 - TRBV19 few
TGTGCCAGCAACAATCCGGGACTAGCGGGAGGGGCCGAGCAGTACTTC CASNNPGLAGGAEQYF 16 TRBJ2-7 TRBD2 TRBV12-3/TRBV12-4 -
TGTGCCAGCAGCCCGGGGTGGGGTGATGAGCAGTACTTC CASSPGWGDEQYF 13 TRBJ2-7 - TRBV28 many
TGTGCCAGCAGTCGACAGGGGGGTGAAGCTTTCTTT CASSRQGGEAFF 12 TRBJ1-1 TRBD1 TRBV6-1 many
TGTGCCAGTAGTATCCACCCCGGGCAGGGGGCCGGCAATCAGCCCCAGCATTTT CASSIHPGQGAGNQPQHF 18 TRBJ1-5 TRBD1 TRBV19 -
TGTGCCAGCAGTCCGACAGGGCGAGTTCAGCCCCAGCATTTT CASSPTGRVQPQHF 14 TRBJ1-5 TRBD1 TRBV28 many
TGTGCCAGCGGATACGGTGAAGAGACCCAGTACTTC CASGYGEETQYF 12 TRBJ2-5 - TRBV2 many
TGTGCCAGCAGTGGGACAGGGGGCAGAAATTCACCCCTCCACTTT CASSGTGGRNSPLHF 15 TRBJ1-6 TRBD1 TRBV2 -
TGTGCCAGCAGCGCGGGACAGGGACTTGGAAACACCATATATTTT CASSAGQGLGNTIYF 15 TRBJ1-3 TRBD1 TRBV9 few
TGTGCCAGCACCCCGAGGGGGGGTTGGAGAACGATGAACACTGAGGCTTTCTTT CASTPRGGWRTMNTEAFF 18 TRBJ1-1 - TRBV6-2/TRBV6-3 few
TGTGCCAGCAGTTTAGAAACGTACAGGGAGGGAGATACGCAGTATTTT CASSLETYREGDTQYF 16 TRBJ2-3 - TRBV28 many
TGTGCCAGCAGCGGGGACAGAACTAACTATGGCTACACCTTC CASSGDRTNYGYTF 14 TRBJ1-2 TRBD1 TRBV2 many
TGCAGTGCCCCCCCCGCTAGCGGGACCGGGGGGTACAATGAGCAGTTCTTC CSAPPASGTGGYNEQFF 17 TRBJ2-1 TRBD2 TRBV20-1 -
TGCAGCGTTGGGGGACAGGGAGTACAAGAGACCCAGTACTTC CSVGGQGVQETQYF 14 TRBJ2-5 TRBD1 TRBV29-1 few
TGTGCCAGCAGTGACAGGGGTGGAAACACCATATATTTT CASSDRGGNTIYF 13 TRBJ1-3 - TRBV6-1 many
TGTGCCAGCAGTTACTTGGGAGGGAAGGCAGCACAGCAGTTCTTC CASSYLGGKAAQQFF 15 TRBJ2-1 TRBD2 TRBV6-9 -
TGCGCCAGCAGCCAAGGACGGCAGGGACGGCGCACTGAAGCTTTCTTT CASSQGRQGRRTEAFF 16 TRBJ1-1 - TRBV4-1 -
TGCGCCAGTATACCCGGGCCGAACACCGGGGAGCTGTTTTTT CASIPGPNTGELFF 14 TRBJ2-2 - TRBV10-2 many
TGTGCCAGCAGTTTCGGGGCAGGGGATCAGCCCCAGCATTTT CASSFGAGDQPQHF 14 TRBJ1-5 - TRBV5-6 -